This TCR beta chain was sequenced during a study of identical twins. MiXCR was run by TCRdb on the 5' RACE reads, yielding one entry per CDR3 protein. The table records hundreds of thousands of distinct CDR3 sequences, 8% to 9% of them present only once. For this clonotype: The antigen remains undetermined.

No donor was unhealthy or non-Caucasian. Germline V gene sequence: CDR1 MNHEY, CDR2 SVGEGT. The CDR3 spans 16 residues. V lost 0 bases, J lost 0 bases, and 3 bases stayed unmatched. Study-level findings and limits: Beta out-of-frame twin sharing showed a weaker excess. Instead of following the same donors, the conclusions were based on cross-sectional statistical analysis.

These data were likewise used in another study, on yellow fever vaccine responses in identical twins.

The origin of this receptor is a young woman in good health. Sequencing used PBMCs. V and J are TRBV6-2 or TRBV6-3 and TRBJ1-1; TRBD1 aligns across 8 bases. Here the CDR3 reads CASSYSRGQVNTEAFF. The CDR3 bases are TGTGCCAGCAGTTACTCGAGGGGACAGGTGAACACTGAAGCTTTCTTT.